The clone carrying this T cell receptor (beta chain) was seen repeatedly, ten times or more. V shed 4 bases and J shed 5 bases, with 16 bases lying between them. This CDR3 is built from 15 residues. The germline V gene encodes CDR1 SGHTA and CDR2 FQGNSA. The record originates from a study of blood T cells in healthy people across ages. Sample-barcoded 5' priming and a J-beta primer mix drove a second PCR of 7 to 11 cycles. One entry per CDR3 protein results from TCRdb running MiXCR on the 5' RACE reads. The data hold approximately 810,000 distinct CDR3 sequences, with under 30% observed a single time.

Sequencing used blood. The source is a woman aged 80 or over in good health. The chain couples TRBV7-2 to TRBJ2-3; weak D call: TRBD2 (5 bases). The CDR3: CASSSRHSEIDTQYF. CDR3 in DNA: TGTGCCAGCAGCTCCCGACATAGCGAAATAGATACGCAGTATTTT.